Following are 27 T cell receptor beta chains from one sample sequenced in a study of blood T cell repertoires in COVID-19. The protocol was immunoSEQ multiplex PCR, while the TCRdb copy is restricted to in-frame clones and leaves out a portion. This repertoire shows tens of thousands of clones, 90% to 95% found once; its top ten account for around 3.9%. Sequencing was carried out using peripheral blood. The receptor source for this set is a man aged 45-65 years with acute or convalescent COVID-19.

The chain has TRBV3-1 (or the pseudogene TRBV3-2) and TRBJ1-6; D gene uncertain. V lost 3 bases to trimming and J lost 8 bases, with 5 bases between them. The germline gives CDR1 LGHDT, CDR2 YNNKEL (reference sequence). There are 12 residues in the CDR3. CDR3 DNA sequence: TGTGCCAGCAGCCACCGTGATTCACCCCTCCACTTT. This gives the protein CASSHRDSPLHF.

The chain uses TRBV11-2 and TRBJ2-7; 7 bases are shared with TRBD1. V dropped 1 base and J dropped 3; count of bases not matched to a gene: 6. The germline CDR1 and CDR2 sequences are SGHAT and FQNNGV. CDR3 size: 15 residues. Here the CDR3 DNA reads TGTGCCAGCAGCTTAGCGACAGGGTCTATCTACGAGCAGTACTTC. It codes for CASSLATGSIYEQYF. The complete variable domain, with remaining parts taken from reference TRBV11-2 and TRBJ2-7, reads EAGVAQSPRYKIIEKRQSVAFWCNPISGHATLYWYQQILGQGPKLLIQFQNNGVVDDSQLPKDRFSAERLKGVDSTLKIQPAKLEDSAVYLCASSLATGSIYEQYFGPGTRLTVT.

The chain is built from TRBV7-2 and TRBJ2-2; TRBD1 matches at 9 bases. CDR3 length: 14 amino acids. Trimming at V came to 8 bases and at J to 4 bases, leaving 5 bases not matched to a gene. In germline, CDR1 is SGHTA, CDR2 FQGNSA. Here the CDR3 reads CASGNRGRTGELFF. Here the CDR3 DNA reads TGTGCCAGCGGAAACAGGGGGCGCACCGGGGAGCTGTTTTTT.

This chain connects TRBV30 to TRBJ1-5; D is perhaps TRBD1 (6 bases). The CDR3 is 13 residues long. Germline assignment: CDR1 GTSNPN and CDR2 SVGIG (reference sequence). V was pared by 8 bases and J by 4 bases, with 15 bases between. The CDR3 DNA is TGTGCCGCCGGGGGGCAGTCTAATCAGCCCCAGCATTTT. Amino acids: CAAGGQSNQPQHF. The whole variable domain, filled in from reference TRBV30 and TRBJ1-5, reads SQTIHQWPATLVQPVGSPLSLECTVEGTSNPNLYWYRQAAGRGLQLLFYSVGIGQISSEVPQNLSASRPQDRQFILSSKKLLLSDSGFYLCAAGGQSNQPQHFGDGTRLSIL.

This clone was seen more than once but under ten times. At the DNA level, this CDR3 is encoded by other sequences in the same sample as well. The chain recombines TRBV6-5 with TRBJ1-6; D is perhaps TRBD1 (6 bases). CDR1 is MNHEY and CDR2 is SVGAGI in the germline V gene. Trimming took off 6 bases at V and 10 bases at J, with 16 bases between the two ends. This CDR3 is built from 14 residues. The CDR3 sequence: CASRQQGPGSPLHF. The CDR3 DNA reads TGTGCCAGCAGACAACAGGGACCCGGCTCACCCCTCCACTTT.

This clone has only a few counts. The CDR3 DNA reads TGCGCCAGCAGCCCCGGGACAGGCAATCAGCCCCAGCATTTT. Residues: CASSPGTGNQPQHF. V is TRBV5-1 and J is TRBJ1-5, with 7 bases lining up with TRBD1. The germline gives CDR1 SGHRS, CDR2 YFSETQ. The CDR3 runs 14 residues. J gave up 2 bases and V 4 bases, and 3 bases lay outside the gene matches.

The chain recombines TRBV5-4 with TRBJ1-2; tentative D call: TRBD1 (6 bases). CDR3 length equals 16 residues. V was shortened by 0 bases and J by 2 bases, with 14 bases between the two germline ends. Germline CDR1 reads SGHNT; CDR2 reads YYREEE (reference sequence). CDR3 sequence: CASSLGKTTGNYGYTF. DNA for the CDR3: TGTGCCAGCAGCTTGGGGAAAACTACAGGGAACTATGGCTACACCTTC.

The chain recombines TRBV5-1 with TRBJ2-3, with D possibly TRBD2 on 6 matching bases. V lost 0 bases to trimming and J lost 4 bases, with 12 bases between them. Germline lookup yields CDR1 SGHRS and CDR2 YFSETQ. The CDR3 has 15 residues. In DNA form, the CDR3 reads TGCGCCAGCAGCTTGGCCGGGGGACGAGCAGATACGCAGTATTTT. Amino acids: CASSLAGGRADTQYF.

The CDR3 DNA follows: TGTGCCAGCTCCCCTGAAGGGGGCCGACAAGAGACCCAGTACTTC. It specifies CASSPEGGRQETQYF. The gene calls are TRBV18 and TRBJ2-5, with TRBD1 matching 7 bases. Germline loops: CDR1 KGHSH, CDR2 LQKENI. After removal of 6 bases from V and 2 bases from J, the junction contained 9 bases not matched to a gene. This CDR3 is 15 amino acids long.

The chain links TRBV5-4 to TRBJ2-7, with D possibly matching TRBD1 (6 bases). The CDR3 extends over 13 amino acids. CDR1 is SGHNT, CDR2 YYREEE, per germline (reference sequence). V was clipped by 3 bases and J by 3 bases, with 10 bases between them. CDR3 in DNA: TGTGCCAGCAGCTCCCGGGACATCTACGAGCAGTACTTC. It translates to CASSSRDIYEQYF.

This clone was seen a single time. The chain carries TRBV7-8 and TRBJ2-1; 12 nucleotides line up with TRBD2. This CDR3 comprises 16 residues. Germline CDR1 is SGHVS and CDR2 is FQNEAQ. Trimming removed 1 base from V and 3 bases from J; junction bases left unmatched: 1. The CDR3 loop reads CASSLGTSGNYNEQFF. The DNA of the CDR3 is TGTGCCAGCAGCTTAGGGACTAGCGGGAACTACAATGAGCAGTTCTTC.

The genes are TRBV18 and TRBJ1-3, with TRBD1 identical over 8 bases. This CDR3 is 15 amino acids long. Germline values: CDR1 KGHSH, CDR2 LQKENI. V dropped 0 bases and J dropped 11; count of bases not matched to a gene: 9. The DNA for the CDR3 is TGTGCCAGCTCACCACCAGACAGGGGCGGGCGCCCCATATATTTT. As protein: CASSPPDRGGRPIYF.

This chain connects TRBV2 to TRBJ2-1, with 11 positions matching TRBD2. Germline CDR1 SNHLY, CDR2 FYNNEI. The J segment lost 4 bases and the V segment lost 7 bases, leaving 6 bases of the junction unmatched. This CDR3 region has 15 residues. The CDR3 sequence: CASNSLAGGYNEQFF. CDR3 bases: TGTGCCAGCAATTCTCTAGCGGGAGGATACAATGAGCAGTTCTTC.

The chain recombines TRBV30 with TRBJ1-4; 7 bases match TRBD1. Per germline, CDR1 GTSNPN and CDR2 SVGIG (reference sequence). The CDR3 is 14 residues long. Unmatched junction bases numbered 4, after V lost 2 bases and J lost 4 bases. CDR3 nucleotide sequence: TGTGCCTGGAGTAAAGGGGACAGTAATGAAAAACTGTTTTTT. This codes for CAWSKGDSNEKLFF.

This clone occurred a few times. The CDR3 sequence is CASSQGTGFSEQYF. The CDR3 region has the DNA TGTGCCAGCAGCCAAGGGACAGGGTTTAGCGAGCAGTACTTC. The rearrangement joins TRBV11-3 to TRBJ2-7, with 9 bases identical to TRBD1. The V gene end was trimmed by 5 bases and the J gene end by 6 bases; junction bases not matched to a gene: 8. Germline CDR1 is SGHNT and CDR2 is YENEEA. The CDR3 extends over 14 amino acids.

The chain uses TRBV7-9 and TRBJ1-1, with no clear D. This CDR3 has 18 amino acids. Germline values: CDR1 SEHNR, CDR2 FQNEAQ (reference sequence). Trimming left V 5 bases short and J 2 bases short, with 24 bases between. The CDR3 is CASSPLPGHRGSNTEAFF. Here the CDR3 DNA reads TGTGCCAGCAGCCCTCTGCCGGGCCACCGTGGGAGTAACACTGAAGCTTTCTTT.

The chain joins TRBV12-5 to TRBJ2-1, with D maybe TRBD2 (6 bases). With 7 bases removed from V and 2 bases from J, the gap between germline ends came to 15 bases. This CDR3 region has 15 residues. CDR1 and CDR2 (germline): LGHNT, FRNRAP. The CDR3 region is CASVLLATPYNEQFF. In nucleotides, the CDR3 is TGTGCTAGTGTACTCCTAGCGACCCCCTACAATGAGCAGTTCTTC.

The chain has TRBV10-3 and TRBJ2-2; no clear D gene. V lost 4 bases, J lost 5 bases, and 11 bases lay in between. The germline gives CDR1 ENHRY, CDR2 SYGVKD. The CDR3 spans 14 residues. DNA for the CDR3: TGTGCCATCAGTGTCAGTCAATCTACCGGGGAGCTGTTTTTT. It specifies CAISVSQSTGELFF.

The chain joins TRBV7-9 to TRBJ2-1, with TRBD2 identical over 12 bases. The V segment lost 4 bases and the J segment 1 base; nucleotides outside the gene matches: 11. From germline, CDR1 is SEHNR and CDR2 FQNEAQ (reference sequence). The CDR3 contains 19 residues. The CDR3 DNA sequence: TGTGCCAGCAGCTCGACTAGCGGGAGTTTGGGTGATTCCTACAATGAGCAGTTCTTC. This translates into CASSSTSGSLGDSYNEQFF.

The V gene is TRBV19, the J gene TRBJ2-7; D not certain. Germline-derived CDR1 and CDR2 are LNHDA and SQIVND (reference sequence). The CDR3 extends over 14 amino acids. V dropped 3 bases and J dropped 1 base, with 10 bases sitting between them. The CDR3 region is CASSISDGSYEQYF. The CDR3 DNA reads TGTGCCAGTAGTATCAGTGACGGGTCCTACGAGCAGTACTTC.

The gene calls are TRBV6-5 and TRBJ2-2, with 9 bases fitting TRBD1. Trimming at V came to 2 bases and at J to 9 bases, leaving 7 bases not matched to a gene. Germline CDR1 reads MNHEY; CDR2 reads SVGAGI. CDR3 length equals 15 residues. The CDR3 nucleotides read TGTGCCAGCAGTTACGGGACCGGGACAGGGAGGGAGCTGTTTTTT. It translates to CASSYGTGTGRELFF.

By frequency in the sample, this clone is large (0.1 to 1%). The V call is TRBV6-6, the J call TRBJ1-5; D is unclear. The germline CDR1 and CDR2 sequences are MNHNY and SVGAGI (reference sequence). The CDR3 has 15 amino acids. Trimming left V 8 bases short and J 0 bases short, with 14 bases between. For the CDR3, the DNA is TGTGCCAGCTTTGGCCCGGAGAATAGCAATCAGCCCCAGCATTTT. Amino acid sequence: CASFGPENSNQPQHF.

The genes are TRBV19 and TRBJ2-7, with 10 bases fitting TRBD2. V shed 7 bases, J shed 7 bases, and the junction held 10 bases outside the gene matches. Germline CDR1 is LNHDA and CDR2 is SQIVND (reference sequence). The CDR3 extends over 14 amino acids. CDR3 DNA: TGTGCCAGTACCAGGACTAGCGGTTTTAAGGAGCAGTACTTC. Its translation: CASTRTSGFKEQYF.

V gene TRBV5-1 combines with J gene TRBJ2-1, with D possibly being TRBD2 (5 bases). CDR3 length: 16 residues. Germline V lookup: CDR1 SGHRS, CDR2 YFSETQ. V lost 4 bases to trimming and J lost 2 bases, with 16 bases between them. CDR3 coding DNA: TGCGCCAGCAGCCCACCGGGGTTTTCCACCTACAATGAGCAGTTCTTC. This gives the protein CASSPPGFSTYNEQFF.

This sequence joins TRBV7-8 and TRBJ1-3; possibly TRBD1 for D (6 bases). The CDR3 contains 14 residues. Trimming took 1 base from V and 4 from J, leaving 8 bases between them. Germline assignment: CDR1 SGHVS and CDR2 FQNEAQ. CDR3: CASSLGQGGNTIYF. The CDR3 coding sequence is TGTGCCAGCAGCTTAGGTCAGGGGGGAAACACCATATATTTT.

The chain carries TRBV3-1 (or the pseudogene TRBV3-2) and TRBJ2-1, with D maybe TRBD2 (6 bases). From germline, CDR1 is LGHDT and CDR2 YNNKEL (reference sequence). Trimming took off 2 bases at V and 4 bases at J, with 12 bases between the two ends. The CDR3 totals 15 residues. CDR3 DNA: TGTGCCAGCAGCCAACGCGGGACCCAATACAATGAGCAGTTCTTC. It is translated as CASSQRGTQYNEQFF.

The table lists this clone with a few counts. This chain links TRBV6-6 with TRBJ2-1; 11 bases match TRBD2. J gave up 10 bases and V 0 bases, and 5 bases lay outside the gene matches. CDR3 length equals 15 residues. Per germline, CDR1 MNHNY and CDR2 SVGAGI (reference sequence). Here the CDR3 reads CASSYSLAGGSEQFF. The CDR3 DNA reads as TGTGCCAGCAGTTACTCGCTAGCGGGAGGCTCGGAGCAGTTCTTC.